The 5 T cell receptor beta chains given below trace back to one sample, sequenced in a study of T cell repertoires in cytomegalovirus infection. One entry per CDR3 protein, called by TCRdb with MiXCR from the reads. The sample lists some 70,000 distinct CDR3 sequences, more than 20% seen once, with over 70% in the top ten. These receptors are not linked to any known antigen. Sequencing was done on a sample of PBMCs, sequenced either directly or after in vitro stimulation (not recorded which). Every receptor here comes from a human donor in good health (CMV status not recorded). Some clones in this sample may be carry-over from other donors' samples.

This clonotype turned up a few times. J is TRBJ1-6 and V is TRBV4-1, with 7 nucleotides matching TRBD1. J gave up 4 bases and V 0 bases, and 6 bases lay outside the gene matches. The CDR3 is 17 residues long. Germline V gene lookup returns CDR1 MGHRA and CDR2 YSYEKL. The CDR3 loop is CASSQEGGQLYNSPLHF. The CDR3, as DNA: TGCGCCAGCAGCCAAGAAGGGGGACAGTTATATAATTCACCCCTCCACTTT.

This clonotype was counted ten times or more. The V call is TRBV7-2, the J call TRBJ2-1, with D tentatively TRBD1 (6 bases). Trimming took 5 bases from V and 0 from J, leaving 14 bases between them. Germline V gene sequence: CDR1 SGHTA, CDR2 FQGNSA. This CDR3 spans 16 amino acids. CDR3: CASSPNTGSSYNEQFF. As DNA, the CDR3 is TGTGCCAGCAGCCCTAATACAGGGAGCTCCTACAATGAGCAGTTCTTC. Complete variable domain (other parts from reference TRBV7-2 and TRBJ2-1): GAGVSQSPSNKVTEKGKDVELRCDPISGHTALYWYRQSLGQGLEFLIYFQGNSAPDKSGLPSDRFSAERTGGSVSTLTIQRTQQEDSAVYLCASSPNTGSSYNEQFFGPGTRLTVL.

V gene TRBV19 combines with J gene TRBJ1-2; TRBD1 aligns across 10 bases. Germline loops: CDR1 LNHDA, CDR2 SQIVND (reference sequence). The V gene end was trimmed by 7 bases and the J gene end by 7 bases; junction bases not matched to a gene: 6. The CDR3 loop spans 13 amino acids. CDR3 region: CASTWDRGFGYTF. CDR3 nucleotides: TGTGCCAGTACCTGGGACAGGGGATTTGGCTACACCTTC.

In its sample, this clonotype was seen a few times. This rearrangement joins TRBV14 to TRBJ1-6; a weak D match, TRBD1 (5 bases). The CDR3 is 13 residues long. Per the germline V gene, CDR1 is SGHDN and CDR2 is FVKESK. Trimming removed 0 bases at V and 10 bases at J, with 7 bases between. CDR3 residues: CASSQDRVSPLHF. In nucleotides, the CDR3 is TGTGCCAGCAGCCAAGACAGGGTGTCACCCCTCCACTTT.

This clonotype has at least ten counts. The V call is TRBV7-8, the J call TRBJ2-7, with 8 bases matching TRBD1. The CDR3 is made up of 15 amino acids. Germline loops: CDR1 SGHVS, CDR2 FQNEAQ. J gave up 2 bases and V 5 bases, and 8 bases lay outside the gene matches. CDR3 nucleotide sequence: TGTGCCAGCAGCCCAGGGGGCCGTCTGGCCTACGAGCAGTACTTC. Its translation: CASSPGGRLAYEQYF. Together with reference TRBV7-8 and TRBJ2-7, the CDR3 gives the full variable domain: GAGVSQSPRYKVAKRGQDVALRCDPISGHVSLFWYQQALGQGPEFLTYFQNEAQLDKSGLPSDRFFAERPEGSVSTLKIQRTQQEDSAVYLCASSPGGRLAYEQYFGPGTRLTVT.